This entry describes one TCR beta chain. Its antigen has not been determined. No much larger clonotype is one base removed from it; base qualities were not supplied. V and J are truncated by 2 bases and 9 bases respectively, leaving an intervening sequence of 11 bases. The CDR3 contains 12 residues, cysteine and phenylalanine counted. The only DNA kept is the CDR3, 36 bases in frame from the first base. Based on the germline V gene, the CDR1 and CDR2 sequences are SGHAT and FQNNGV. The record originates from a study of blood T cell repertoires in COVID-19 (dated by TCRdb to 2019 to 2021). For the study in its entirety: The collaborator samples originated in the United States, Italy and Spain and spanned the acute and convalescent phases of COVID-19. The material from the prospective study consisted of cDNA or gDNA derived from T cells, B-cell-depleted T cells, or PBMCs. The samples were drawn from the first 160 participants of the ongoing ImmuneRACE study and from some 1,300 subjects provided by 6 global collaborators. HLA class I and class II types, where available, came from metadata supplied by the sample provider rather than from assay-based typing. Deeply sampled blood TCRbeta repertoires from subjects exposed to, actively infected with, or recovered from COVID-19 were included in the dataset. Nearly every sample came with metadata listing a de-identified subject ID, COVID-19 status, age in years and sex. The repertoires were released in a freely available public database intended as a resource for research on the immune response to SARS-CoV-2.

Whole blood was collected in K2EDTA tubes by collaborating institutions according to the institutions' own protocols. For TCRbeta analysis, collaborators shipped samples as frozen whole blood, isolated PBMCs, or DNA extracted from either of those sample types. Overall results and qualifications from the work: The quantity of clinical and demographic metadata differed by source and by participant and was supplied without curation.

TCRbeta CDR3 regions were amplified from genomic DNA using the immunoSEQ Assay, a bias-controlled multiplex PCR. In the paper's pipeline: Nucleated cell counts per sample were estimated from amplification of reference gene primers within the assay. To quantify the absolute abundance of each unique TCRbeta CDR3 rearrangement, sequence reads were collapsed and filtered. Productive Simpson clonality was computed per sample as the square root of Simpson's diversity index over productive rearrangements. Entries here come from immuneACCESS through TCRdb and include only in-frame sequences with V and J called. Some clones fail to appear in such tables; in the studies checked, an unresolved V gene covers under half of the shortfall, and the cause of the remainder is unknown. D and trimming were read from the DNA, whereas the V and J calls and clone size are those reported in that table. The sample data list 56,000 or so clones, and about 83% of these were observed just once. The ten most abundant clones make up under 5% of the sample.

This receptor chain uses TRBV11-2 and TRBJ2-7; TRBD1 is possibly the D segment (5 matching bases). The sequence was collected from a man aged 50-59 years with acute or convalescent COVID-19. Sequenced input: peripheral blood. The DNA sequence reads TGTGCCAGCAGCTTAAGCCTGGGGCCGCAGTACTTC. The resulting protein is CASSLSLGPQYF.